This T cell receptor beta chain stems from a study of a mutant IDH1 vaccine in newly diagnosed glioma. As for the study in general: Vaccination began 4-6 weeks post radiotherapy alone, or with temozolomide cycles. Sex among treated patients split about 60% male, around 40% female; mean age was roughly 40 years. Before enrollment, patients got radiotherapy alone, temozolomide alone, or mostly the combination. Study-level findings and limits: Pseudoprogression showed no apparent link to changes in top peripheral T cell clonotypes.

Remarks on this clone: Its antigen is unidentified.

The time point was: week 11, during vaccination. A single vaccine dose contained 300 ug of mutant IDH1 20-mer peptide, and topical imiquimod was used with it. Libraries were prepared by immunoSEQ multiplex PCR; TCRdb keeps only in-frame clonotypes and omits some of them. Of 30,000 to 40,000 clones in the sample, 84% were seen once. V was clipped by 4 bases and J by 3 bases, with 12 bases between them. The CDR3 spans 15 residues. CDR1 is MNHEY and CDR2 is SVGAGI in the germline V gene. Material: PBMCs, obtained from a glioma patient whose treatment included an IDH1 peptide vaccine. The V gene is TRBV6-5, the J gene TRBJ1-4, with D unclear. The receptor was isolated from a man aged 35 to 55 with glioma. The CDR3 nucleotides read TGTGCCAGCAGTTGGGAGTATCGGGCTAATGAAAAACTGTTTTTT. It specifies CASSWEYRANEKLFF.